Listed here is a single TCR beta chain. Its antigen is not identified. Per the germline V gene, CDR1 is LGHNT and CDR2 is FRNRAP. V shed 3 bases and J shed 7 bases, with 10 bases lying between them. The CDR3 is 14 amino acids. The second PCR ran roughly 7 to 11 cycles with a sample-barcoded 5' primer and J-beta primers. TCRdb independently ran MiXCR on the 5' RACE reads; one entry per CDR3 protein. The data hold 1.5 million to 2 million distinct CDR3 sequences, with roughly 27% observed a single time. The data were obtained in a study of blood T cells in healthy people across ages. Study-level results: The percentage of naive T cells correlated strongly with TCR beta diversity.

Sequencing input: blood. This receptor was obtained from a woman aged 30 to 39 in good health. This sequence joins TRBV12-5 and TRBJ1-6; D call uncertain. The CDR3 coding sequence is TGTGCTAGTGGTTTCGGTCGAGTCAATTCACCCCTCCACTTT. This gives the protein CASGFGRVNSPLHF.